This TCR beta chain was sequenced during a study of regulatory T cells in long-lasting Graves disease. Relying on iRepertoire HTBI primers and Arm-PCR of CDR3 regions, the team built TCR beta libraries. TCRdb re-derived calls from the multiplex PCR reads in MiXCR, one entry per CDR3 protein. The sample has approximately 400,000 distinct CDR3 sequences, 20% to 30% seen once. Time point described: persistent/refractory GD, antithyroid drugs over 5 years with positive TRAb. With RNA extracted from PBMCs as input, the TCR library was made. This CDR3 is 15 amino acids long. V dropped 5 bases and J dropped 8; count of bases not matched to a gene: 14. Per the germline V gene, CDR1 is MNHNS and CDR2 is SASEGT.

Sample: peripheral blood mononuclear cells (PBMCs), taken when the disease was refractory, from a patient treated with antithyroid drugs. The receptor comes from a female donor with Graves disease. This rearrangement joins TRBV6-1 to TRBJ1-2, with 7 bases identical to TRBD1. The CDR3 bases are TGTGCCAGCAGTATAAACCCCACAGGGGCTTGGGGCTACACCTTC. Residues: CASSINPTGAWGYTF.